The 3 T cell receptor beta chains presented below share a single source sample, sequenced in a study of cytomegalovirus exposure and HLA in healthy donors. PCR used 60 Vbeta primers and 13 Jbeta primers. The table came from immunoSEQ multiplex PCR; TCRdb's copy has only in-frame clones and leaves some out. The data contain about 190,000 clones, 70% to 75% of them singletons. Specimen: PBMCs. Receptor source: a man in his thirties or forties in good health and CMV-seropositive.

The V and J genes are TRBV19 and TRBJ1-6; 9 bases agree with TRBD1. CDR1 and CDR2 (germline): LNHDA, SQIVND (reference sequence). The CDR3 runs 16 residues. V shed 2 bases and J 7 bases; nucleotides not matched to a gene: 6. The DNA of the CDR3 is TGTGCCAGTAGTATAACAGGGGGCAGCGGCAATTCACCCCTCCACTTT. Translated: CASSITGGSGNSPLHF. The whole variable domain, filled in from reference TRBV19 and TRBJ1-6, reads DGGITQSPKYLFRKEGQNVTLSCEQNLNHDAMYWYRQDPGQGLRLIYYSQIVNDFQKGDIAEGYSVSREKKESFPLTVTSAQKNPTAFYLCASSITGGSGNSPLHFGNGTRLTVT.

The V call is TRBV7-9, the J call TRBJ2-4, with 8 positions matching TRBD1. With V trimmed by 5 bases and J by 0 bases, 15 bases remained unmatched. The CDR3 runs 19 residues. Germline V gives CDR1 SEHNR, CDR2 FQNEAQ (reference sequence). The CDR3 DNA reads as TGTGCCAGCAGCCCAGACAGGGGCCTCATTCTAATAGCCAAAAACATTCAGTACTTC. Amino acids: CASSPDRGLILIAKNIQYF.

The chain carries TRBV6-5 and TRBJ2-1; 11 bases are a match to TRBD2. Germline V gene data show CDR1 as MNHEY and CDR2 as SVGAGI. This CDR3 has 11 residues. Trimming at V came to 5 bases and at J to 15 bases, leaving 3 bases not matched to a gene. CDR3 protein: CASSGTSGRFF. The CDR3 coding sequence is TGTGCCAGCAGTGGCACTAGCGGGAGGTTCTTC.